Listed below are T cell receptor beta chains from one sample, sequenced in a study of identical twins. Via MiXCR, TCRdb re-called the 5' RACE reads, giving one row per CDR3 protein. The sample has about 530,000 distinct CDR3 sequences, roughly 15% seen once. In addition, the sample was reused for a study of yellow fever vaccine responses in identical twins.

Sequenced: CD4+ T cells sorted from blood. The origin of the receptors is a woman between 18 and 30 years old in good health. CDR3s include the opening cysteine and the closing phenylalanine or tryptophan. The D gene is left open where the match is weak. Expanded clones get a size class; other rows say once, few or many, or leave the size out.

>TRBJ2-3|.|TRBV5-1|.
CASSLAPTGADTQYF
TGCGCCAGCAGCTTGGCACCCACCGGGGCAGATACGCAGTATTTT
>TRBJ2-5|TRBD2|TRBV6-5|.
CASSYQRGGQETQYF
TGTGCCAGCAGTTATCAGCGGGGGGGCCAAGAGACCCAGTACTTC
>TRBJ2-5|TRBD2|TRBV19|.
CASSMASGRETQYF
TGTGCCAGTAGTATGGCGAGCGGGAGGGAGACCCAGTACTTC
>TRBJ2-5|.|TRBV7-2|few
CASSPGVVEAQYF
TGTGCCAGCAGCCCTGGGGTAGTAGAGGCCCAGTACTTC
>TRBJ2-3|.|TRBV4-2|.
CASSQDLAPTEQYF
TGTGCCAGCAGCCAAGATCTAGCACCCACTGAGCAGTATTTT
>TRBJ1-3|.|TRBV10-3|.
CAIQGSGNTIYF
TGTGCCATCCAGGGTTCTGGAAACACCATATATTTT
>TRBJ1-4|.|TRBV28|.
CASSKSKLFF
TGTGCCAGCAGTAAGTCGAAACTGTTTTTT
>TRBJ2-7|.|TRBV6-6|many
CASSQGREQYF
TGTGCCAGCAGTCAGGGGCGCGAGCAGTACTTC
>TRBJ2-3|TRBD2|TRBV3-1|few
CASSQGAGGPTDTQYF
TGTGCCAGCAGCCAAGGAGCGGGGGGCCCCACAGATACGCAGTATTTT
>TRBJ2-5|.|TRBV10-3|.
CAIRNLQETQYF
TGTGCCATCAGGAACCTGCAAGAGACCCAGTACTTC
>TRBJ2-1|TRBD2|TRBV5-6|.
CASSRTSGGLVEQFF
TGTGCCAGCAGCCGGACTAGCGGGGGATTAGTGGAGCAGTTCTTC
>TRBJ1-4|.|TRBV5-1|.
CASSLRDIRTTNEKLFF
TGCGCCAGCAGCTTGCGGGACATCCGAACCACTAATGAAAAACTGTTTTTT
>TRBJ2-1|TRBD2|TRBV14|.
CASSQGGAGAVKQFF
TGTGCCAGCAGCCAAGGGGGAGCGGGGGCGGTGAAGCAGTTCTTC
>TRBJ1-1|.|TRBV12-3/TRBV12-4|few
CASSSPANTEAFF
TGTGCCAGCAGTTCTCCTGCAAACACTGAAGCTTTCTTT
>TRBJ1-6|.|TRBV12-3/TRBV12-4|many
CASNGGGLYNSPLHF
TGTGCCAGCAATGGCGGGGGCCTCTATAATTCACCCCTCCACTTT
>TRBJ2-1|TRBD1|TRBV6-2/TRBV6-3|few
CASIMTAPGQGPTIYNEQFF
TGTGCCAGCATCATGACCGCCCCCGGACAGGGCCCGACTATATACAATGAGCAGTTCTTC
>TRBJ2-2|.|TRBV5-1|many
CASSTGANTGELFF
TGCGCCAGCAGTACGGGGGCGAACACCGGGGAGCTGTTTTTT
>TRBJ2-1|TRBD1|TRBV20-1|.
CSAWDSYTDEQFF
TGCAGTGCATGGGACAGTTATACGGATGAGCAGTTCTTC
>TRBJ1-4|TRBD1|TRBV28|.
CASSSPTGGNSEKLFF
TGTGCCAGCAGTTCCCCAACAGGGGGCAATTCTGAAAAACTGTTTTTT
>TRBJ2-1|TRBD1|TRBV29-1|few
CSVVGTGTYNEQFF
TGCAGCGTTGTTGGGACAGGGACCTACAATGAGCAGTTCTTC
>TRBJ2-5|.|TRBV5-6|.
CASSPTGKPYQETQYF
TGTGCCAGCAGCCCGACAGGCAAACCGTACCAAGAGACCCAGTACTTC
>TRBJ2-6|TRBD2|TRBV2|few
CASRALAGGSGANVLTF
TGTGCCAGCAGAGCGCTAGCGGGAGGGTCTGGGGCCAACGTCCTGACTTTC
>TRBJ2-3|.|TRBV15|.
CAASREGIEDTQYF
TGTGCCGCCAGCAGAGAGGGTATTGAGGATACGCAGTATTTT
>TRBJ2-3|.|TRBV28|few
CAGSLGPSTDTQYF
TGTGCCGGCTCCTTGGGGCCCAGCACAGATACGCAGTATTTT
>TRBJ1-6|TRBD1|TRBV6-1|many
CASSDGTANSPLHF
TGTGCCAGCAGTGACGGGACAGCGAATTCACCCCTCCACTTT
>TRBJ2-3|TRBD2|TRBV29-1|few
CSVETSGADTQYF
TGCAGCGTTGAAACTAGCGGGGCAGATACGCAGTATTTT
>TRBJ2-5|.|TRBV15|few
CATSRVLEETQYF
TGTGCCACCAGCAGGGTACTAGAGGAGACCCAGTACTTC
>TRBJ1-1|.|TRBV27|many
CASSLSGALLNTEAFF
TGTGCCAGCAGTTTGTCTGGTGCTCTCTTAAACACTGAAGCTTTCTTT